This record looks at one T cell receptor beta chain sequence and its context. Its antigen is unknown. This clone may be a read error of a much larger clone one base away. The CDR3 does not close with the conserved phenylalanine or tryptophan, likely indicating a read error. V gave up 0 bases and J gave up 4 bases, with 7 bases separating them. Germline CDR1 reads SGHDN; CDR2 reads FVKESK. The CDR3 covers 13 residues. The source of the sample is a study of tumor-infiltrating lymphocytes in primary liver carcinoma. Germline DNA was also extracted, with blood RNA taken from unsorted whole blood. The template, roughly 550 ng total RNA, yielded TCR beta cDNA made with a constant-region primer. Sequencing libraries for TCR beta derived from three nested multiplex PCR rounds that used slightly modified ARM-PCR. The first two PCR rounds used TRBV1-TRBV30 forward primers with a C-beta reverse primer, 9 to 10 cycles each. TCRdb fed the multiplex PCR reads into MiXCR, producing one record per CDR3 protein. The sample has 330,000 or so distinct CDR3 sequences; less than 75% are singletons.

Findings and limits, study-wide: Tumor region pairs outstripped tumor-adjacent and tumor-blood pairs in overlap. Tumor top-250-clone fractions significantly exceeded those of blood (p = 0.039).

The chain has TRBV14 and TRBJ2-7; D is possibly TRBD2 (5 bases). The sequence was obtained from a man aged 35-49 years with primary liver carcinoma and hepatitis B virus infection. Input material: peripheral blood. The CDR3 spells CASSQDWRYEQYS. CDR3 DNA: TGTGCCAGCAGCCAAGATTGGAGGTACGAGCAGTACTCC.